The 5 T cell receptor beta chains listed next were all sequenced from one sample in a study of shared clonotypes between healthy human individuals. Sequencing used immunoSEQ multiplex PCR; TCRdb keeps in-frame clones, though not all of them. The data contain about half a million clones, about 84% of them singletons. Sample: PBMCs. These receptors all come from a woman aged 40 to 49 in good health. Some clones in this sample may be carry-over from other donors' samples.

This clone was counted between two and nine times. The chain employs TRBV30 and TRBJ2-5; 9 bases match TRBD1. The germline CDR1 and CDR2 sequences are GTSNPN and SVGIG (reference sequence). The CDR3 totals 14 residues. With V trimmed by 3 bases and J by 4 bases, 6 bases remained unmatched. The CDR3 loop reads CAWSKGTGRETQYF. CDR3 sequence (DNA): TGTGCCTGGAGCAAGGGGACAGGGAGAGAGACCCAGTACTTC.

The gene calls are TRBV5-1 and TRBJ2-5; TRBD2 matches 8 bases. The germline V gene has CDR1 SGHRS and CDR2 YFSETQ. Trimming cost V 4 bases and J 2 bases; bases outside gene matches: 7. The CDR3 consists of 15 residues. The CDR3 sequence is CASSLGLVLQETQYF. The CDR3 DNA sequence: TGCGCCAGCAGCCTGGGACTAGTGCTTCAAGAGACCCAGTACTTC.

The rearrangement uses TRBV27 and TRBJ1-4; D call uncertain. The CDR3 has 13 amino acids. Germline assignment: CDR1 MNHEY and CDR2 SMNVEV (reference sequence). V gave up 10 bases and J gave up 4 bases, with 13 bases separating them. CDR3 in amino acids: CATQAGFNEKLFF. CDR3 coding DNA: TGTGCCACCCAAGCCGGTTTTAATGAAAAACTGTTTTTT.

This clone was detected once. The chain links TRBV6-5 to TRBJ2-1; D ambiguous. V lost 0 bases, J lost 11 bases, and 11 bases lay in between. The CDR3 totals 13 residues. The germline V gene encodes CDR1 MNHEY and CDR2 SVGAGI. CDR3 in DNA: TGTGCCAGCAGTTACTCAGTTCCCTGGAAGCAGTTCTTC. It specifies CASSYSVPWKQFF.

The V and J genes are TRBV30 and TRBJ2-7, with TRBD2 matching 8 bases. From germline, CDR1 is GTSNPN and CDR2 SVGIG (reference sequence). The V and J ends lost 1 base and 7 bases, in that order; junction bases with no gene match: 6. This CDR3 contains 13 residues. The CDR3 reads CAWSGAGDQEQYF. The CDR3 region has the DNA TGTGCCTGGAGTGGAGCGGGAGATCAGGAGCAGTACTTC.